A single T cell receptor (beta chain) is shown here with its context. The data belong to a study of a mutant IDH1 vaccine in newly diagnosed glioma. The sample's time point: baseline, week 1 (first vaccination visit). Regarding treatment: pre-vaccination baseline after standard-of-care therapy. This CDR3 contains 14 residues. The germline CDR1 and CDR2 sequences are GTSNPN and SVGIG (reference sequence). Trimming took off 2 bases at V and 5 bases at J, with 14 bases between the two ends. This table comes from immunoSEQ multiplex PCR, and its TCRdb copy is limited to in-frame clones, with some not included. The table has 70,000 to 95,000 clones, over 75% seen once.

The J gene is TRBJ2-3, the V gene TRBV30; tentatively, D is TRBD2 (5 bases). Sequencing was performed on PBMCs, taken from a glioma patient treated with radiotherapy, temozolomide or both. The sequence came from a man aged 40-49 years with glioma. Some clones in this sample may be carry-over from other donors' samples. CDR3 sequence (DNA): TGTGCCTGGAGTATCACTGCCGCGGGAGATACGCAGTATTTT. It is translated as CAWSITAAGDTQYF.